A single sample gave rise to the 19 T cell receptor beta chains below, sequenced in a study of T cells in tuberculosis. The assay was immunoSEQ multiplex PCR, and TCRdb's table has in-frame clones only and misses some. The table shows fewer than 40,000 clones, with around 95% occurring only once. Sample: PBMCs. These receptors were taken from a donor aged 5 to 30 with latent tuberculosis or without tuberculosis infection.

V is TRBV5-4 and J is TRBJ2-5; TRBD2 matches 10 bases. This CDR3 contains 16 residues. V lost 0 bases, J lost 6 bases, and 8 bases stayed unmatched. Germline assignment: CDR1 SGHNT and CDR2 YYREEE (reference sequence). The CDR3, as DNA: TGTGCCAGCAGCTTGGGACTAGCGGGCCGGGGAAAGACCCAGTACTTC. Encoded protein: CASSLGLAGRGKTQYF.

The rearrangement uses TRBV27 and TRBJ2-2; weak D call: TRBD1 (5 bases). This CDR3 contains 14 residues. V shed 2 bases and J shed 4 bases, with 8 bases lying between them. Germline lookup yields CDR1 MNHEY and CDR2 SMNVEV (reference sequence). The CDR3 region is CASSLGAATGELFF. The CDR3 DNA reads TGTGCCAGCAGTTTAGGGGCAGCCACCGGGGAGCTGTTTTTT.

V and J are TRBV30 and TRBJ2-7, with D possibly being TRBD1 (6 bases). V was trimmed by 3 bases and J by 5 bases, leaving 8 bases between them. This CDR3 region has 11 residues. Germline loops: CDR1 GTSNPN, CDR2 SVGIG (reference sequence). The CDR3 DNA is TGTGCCTGGAGCCAGGGGAACGAGCAGTACTTC. Translating it yields CAWSQGNEQYF. The variable domain in full, with the rest retrieved from reference TRBV30 and TRBJ2-7, is SQTIHQWPATLVQPVGSPLSLECTVEGTSNPNLYWYRQAAGRGLQLLFYSVGIGQISSEVPQNLSASRPQDRQFILSSKKLLLSDSGFYLCAWSQGNEQYFGPGTRLTVT.

The chain combines TRBV2 with TRBJ2-1; 11 bases map to TRBD2. Germline CDR1 reads SNHLY; CDR2 reads FYNNEI. Trimming cost V 7 bases and J 8 bases; bases outside gene matches: 4. The CDR3 totals 13 residues. The CDR3 sequence: CASKVAGGDEQFF. The CDR3 nucleotides are TGTGCCAGCAAGGTAGCGGGAGGGGATGAGCAGTTCTTC. Together with reference TRBV2 and TRBJ2-1, the CDR3 gives the full variable domain: EPEVTQTPSHQVTQMGQEVILRCVPISNHLYFYWYRQILGQKVEFLVSFYNNEISEKSEIFDDQFSVERPDGSNFTLKIRSTKLEDSAMYFCASKVAGGDEQFFGPGTRLTVL.

The chain links TRBV7-9 to TRBJ1-4; 7 bases line up with TRBD1. Germline values: CDR1 SEHNR, CDR2 FQNEAQ (reference sequence). The V segment lost 5 bases and the J segment 3 bases; nucleotides outside the gene matches: 6. The CDR3 has 15 residues. The CDR3 DNA reads TGTGCCAGCAGCCCGACAGGGAGCGCTAATGAAAAACTGTTTTTT. Amino acid sequence: CASSPTGSANEKLFF.

The rearrangement joins TRBV11-2 to TRBJ2-5, with a possible D match to TRBD1 (6 bases). The V end was cut by 4 bases, the J end by 0 bases, with 12 bases between. CDR3 size: 15 residues. CDR1 and CDR2 (germline): SGHAT, FQNNGV. The CDR3 sequence is CASSWLRGHQETQYF. In DNA form, the CDR3 reads TGTGCCAGCAGCTGGCTCAGGGGTCACCAAGAGACCCAGTACTTC.

This clone was seen just once. CDR3 DNA sequence: TGTGCCAGCAGAATTCAGGCCCTTAGCTCCTACGAGCAGTACTTC. Amino acids: CASRIQALSSYEQYF. The chain uses TRBV28 and TRBJ2-7; no definite D call. This CDR3 is 15 amino acids long. Germline lookup yields CDR1 MDHEN and CDR2 SYDVKM. With 6 bases removed from V and 0 bases from J, the gap between germline ends came to 15 bases.

The chain uses TRBV29-1 and TRBJ2-1, with 8 bases that match TRBD2. With V trimmed by 7 bases and J by 4 bases, 9 bases remained unmatched. The CDR3 spans 14 residues. Germline V CDR1 and CDR2: SQVTM, ANQGSEA. The CDR3 is CSAKRGGGYNEQFF. The CDR3 DNA follows: TGCAGCGCCAAGAGGGGCGGGGGGTACAATGAGCAGTTCTTC.

The J gene is TRBJ1-4, the V gene TRBV2; TRBD1 matches at 7 bases. The length of the CDR3 is 14 residues. In germline, CDR1 is SNHLY, CDR2 FYNNEI. The junction had 4 bases not matched to a gene; V was cut back by 2 bases and J by 7 bases. DNA of the CDR3: TGTGCCAGCAGTGAAACAGGGGCGAGTGAAAAACTGTTTTTT. Translating gives CASSETGASEKLFF.

V and J are TRBV9 and TRBJ2-7; tentative D call: TRBD2 (5 bases). The CDR3 totals 13 residues. Germline CDR1 is SGDLS and CDR2 is YYNGEE. The ends were cut back, 6 bases at V and 5 bases at J, with 15 bases in the middle. The CDR3 is CASIIETSNEQYF. The CDR3 nucleotides read TGTGCCAGCATCATCGAAACTAGTAACGAGCAGTACTTC.

This chain joins TRBV15 and TRBJ2-5; the match to TRBD2 covers 7 bases. V gave up 1 base and J gave up 1 base; unmatched junction bases: 15. Germline CDR1 is LNHNV and CDR2 is YYDKDF (reference sequence). The CDR3 sequence is 19 residues long. The CDR3 spells CATSRVRGASGVFQETQYF. In DNA, the CDR3 is TGTGCCACCAGCAGAGTGAGAGGGGCTAGCGGAGTTTTCCAAGAGACCCAGTACTTC.

V usage is TRBV5-1 and J usage is TRBJ2-7; 14 bases line up with TRBD2. J gave up 4 bases and V 0 bases, and 3 bases lay outside the gene matches. Germline loops: CDR1 SGHRS, CDR2 YFSETQ. The CDR3 length is 16 residues. The CDR3 DNA sequence: TGCGCCAGCAGCTTGGGGACTAGCGGGGGGCAGTACGAGCAGTACTTC. This sequence encodes CASSLGTSGGQYEQYF.

The rearrangement joins TRBV19 to TRBJ2-1; D is ambiguous. The CDR3 consists of 13 residues. The V and J ends lost 5 bases and 4 bases respectively, with 9 bases between them. The germline V gene has CDR1 LNHDA and CDR2 SQIVND (reference sequence). In DNA, the CDR3 is TGTGCCAGTAGTGTCTATACGTACAATGAGCAGTTCTTC. It yields the protein CASSVYTYNEQFF.

This chain links TRBV7-2 with TRBJ2-3, with D possibly TRBD2 on 7 matching bases. The V gene lost 3 bases and the J gene lost 1 base, with 11 bases spanning the gap. The CDR3 contains 15 residues. From germline, CDR1 is SGHTA and CDR2 FQGNSA. CDR3 nucleotide sequence: TGTGCCAGCAGCTTGAAGGGGGGGGGCACAGATACGCAGTATTTT. Protein: CASSLKGGGTDTQYF.

The chain links TRBV5-1 to TRBJ2-1; D not certain. Trimming shortened V by 0 bases and J by 4 bases, and 2 bases separated the two germline ends. This CDR3 is built from 12 residues. In germline, CDR1 is SGHRS, CDR2 YFSETQ. The CDR3 DNA reads TGCGCCAGCAGCTTGGTATACAATGAGCAGTTCTTC. Protein product: CASSLVYNEQFF.

This clone was seen a few times. This chain uses TRBV4-1 with TRBJ2-3; TRBD2 aligns across 9 bases. CDR3 size: 17 residues. The ends lost 1 base at V and 0 bases at J; junction bases unmatched: 5. CDR1 is MGHRA, CDR2 YSYEKL, per germline. The CDR3 bases are TGCGCCAGCAGCCAAGCGACTAGCGGAACTAGCACAGATACGCAGTATTTT. This encodes CASSQATSGTSTDTQYF.

The chain combines TRBV6-6 with TRBJ2-5; 7 bases map to TRBD1. Germline values: CDR1 MNHNY, CDR2 SVGAGI (reference sequence). V gave up 5 bases and J gave up 5 bases; unmatched junction bases: 11. The CDR3 consists of 15 residues. The CDR3 DNA is TGTGCCAGCAGTGGAACGCGACAGGGCCAGGAGACCCAGTACTTC. Translation gives CASSGTRQGQETQYF.

The V gene is TRBV28, the J gene TRBJ2-1, with D tentatively TRBD1 (7 bases). The CDR3 spans 16 residues. Germline V gene sequence: CDR1 MDHEN, CDR2 SYDVKM. The V and J ends lost 2 bases and 5 bases respectively, with 16 bases between them. DNA of the CDR3: TGTGCCAGCAGTTTAGGGGCACAGGGGAGGAACAATGAGCAGTTCTTC. It yields the protein CASSLGAQGRNNEQFF.

This chain connects TRBV7-3 to TRBJ2-3; TRBD2 agrees at 10 bases. V lost 3 bases, J lost 2 bases, and 2 bases stayed unmatched. The CDR3 loop spans 15 amino acids. Per germline, CDR1 SGHTA and CDR2 FQGTGA. Here the CDR3 reads CASSFSGGDTDTQYF. CDR3 DNA sequence: TGTGCCAGCAGCTTCAGCGGGGGGGACACAGATACGCAGTATTTT.